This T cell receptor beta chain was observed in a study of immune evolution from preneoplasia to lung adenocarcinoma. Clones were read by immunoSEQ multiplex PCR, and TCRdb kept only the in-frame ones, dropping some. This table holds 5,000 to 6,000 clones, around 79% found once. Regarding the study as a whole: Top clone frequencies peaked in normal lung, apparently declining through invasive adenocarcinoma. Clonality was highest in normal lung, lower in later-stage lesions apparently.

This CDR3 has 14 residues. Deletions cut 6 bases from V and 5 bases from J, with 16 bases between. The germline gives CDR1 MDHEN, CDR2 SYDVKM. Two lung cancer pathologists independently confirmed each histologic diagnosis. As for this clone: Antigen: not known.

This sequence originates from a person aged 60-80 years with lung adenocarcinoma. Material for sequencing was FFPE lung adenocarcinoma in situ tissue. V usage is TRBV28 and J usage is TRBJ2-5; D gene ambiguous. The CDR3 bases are TGTGCCAGCAGCCAACCGTCAACGATTGAGACCCAGTACTTC. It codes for CASSQPSTIETQYF.